This TCR beta chain comes out of a study of T cell changes during pregnancy in multiple sclerosis. Profiled with immunoSEQ multiplex PCR; TCRdb holds only in-frame clones, not every one. Of about 44,000 clones listed, approximately 92% are singletons. Per the germline V gene, CDR1 is MNHEY and CDR2 is SVGAGI. The CDR3 sequence is 15 residues long. This specimen was CD4+ T cells from peripheral blood mononuclear cells, taken in the first trimester of pregnancy. The V call is TRBV6-5, the J call TRBJ2-5, with D possibly matching TRBD2 (6 bases). The DNA end favors TRBJ2-7, so the J call may be wrong. This clonotype was sampled from a female donor with multiple sclerosis, enrolled in a pregnancy study. DNA for the CDR3: TGTGCCAGCAGTTACACCTCGGAGGGGACCTACGAGCAGTACTTC. Its translation: CASSYTSEGTYEQYF.